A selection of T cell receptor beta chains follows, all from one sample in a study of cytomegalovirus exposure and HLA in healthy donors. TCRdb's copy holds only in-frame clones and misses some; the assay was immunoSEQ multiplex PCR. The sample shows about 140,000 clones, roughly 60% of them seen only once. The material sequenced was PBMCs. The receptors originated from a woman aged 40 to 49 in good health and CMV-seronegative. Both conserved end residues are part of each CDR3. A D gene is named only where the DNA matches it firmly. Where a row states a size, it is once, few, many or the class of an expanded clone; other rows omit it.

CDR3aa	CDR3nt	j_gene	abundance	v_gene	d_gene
CASSLGNQPQHF	TGTGCCAGCTCTCTCGGCAATCAGCCCCAGCATTTT	TRBJ1-5	-	TRBV19	-
CASSDLTGPSTDTQYF	TGCGCCAGCAGTGACCTCACAGGGCCTAGCACAGATACGCAGTATTTT	TRBJ2-3	-	TRBV10-1	-
CASTRTGGGTEAFF	TGCGCCAGCACCAGGACAGGGGGAGGCACTGAAGCTTTCTTT	TRBJ1-1	-	TRBV10-2	TRBD1
CASSSGLAVSTDTQYF	TGCGCCAGCAGCTCGGGACTAGCGGTTAGCACAGATACGCAGTATTTT	TRBJ2-3	-	TRBV5-1	TRBD2
CASSSVGVGDTQYF	TGTGCCAGCAGCTCCGTCGGGGTTGGAGATACGCAGTATTTT	TRBJ2-3	-	TRBV7-2	-
CASSRRDSSYEQYF	TGTGCCAGCAGCCGCAGGGACAGCTCCTACGAGCAGTACTTC	TRBJ2-7	-	TRBV6-1	TRBD1
CASSRDGGSNQPQHF	TGCGCCAGCAGCCGAGACGGCGGGAGCAATCAGCCCCAGCATTTT	TRBJ1-5	once	TRBV5-1	-
CASSLSASGQETQYF	TGTGCCAGCAGCTTGTCGGCTAGCGGGCAAGAGACCCAGTACTTC	TRBJ2-5	-	TRBV5-4	TRBD2
CASSTSGTGGTGELFF	TGTGCCAGTAGTACCTCCGGGACAGGTGGAACCGGGGAGCTGTTTTTT	TRBJ2-2	-	TRBV19	TRBD1
CASSPNGQGSYGYTF	TGTGCCAGCAGCCCCAACGGACAGGGGAGCTATGGCTACACCTTC	TRBJ1-2	few	TRBV5-4	TRBD1
CASILFWGDSQETQYF	TGTGCCAGCATCCTTTTTTGGGGGGACTCCCAAGAGACCCAGTACTTC	TRBJ2-5	-	TRBV28	-
CASSDRGIGGYTF	TGTGCCAGCAGTGATCGGGGGATCGGGGGCTACACCTTC	TRBJ1-2	-	TRBV6-6	-
CAISDWAGGNQPQHF	TGTGCCATCAGTGACTGGGCAGGGGGCAATCAGCCCCAGCATTTT	TRBJ1-5	-	TRBV10-3	-
CASSPRQLSSGANVLTF	TGTGCCAGCTCACCACGACAGTTGAGCTCTGGGGCCAACGTCCTGACTTTC	TRBJ2-6	-	TRBV18	-
CASTIGGGGYGYTF	TGTGCCAGTACCATAGGAGGGGGCGGGTATGGCTACACCTTC	TRBJ1-2	once	TRBV19	TRBD1
CASSPGQGSEKLFF	TGTGCCAGCAGCCCCGGACAGGGAAGTGAGAAACTGTTTTTT	TRBJ1-4	-	TRBV7-9	TRBD1
CASSPAGGSRYEQYF	TGTGCCAGCAGTCCCGCGGGGGGCAGCCGATACGAGCAGTACTTC	TRBJ2-7	-	TRBV6-1	TRBD2
CAGQGASSGNTIYF	TGTGCCGGACAGGGGGCCAGCTCTGGAAACACCATATATTTT	TRBJ1-3	once	TRBV2	TRBD1
CASGGLALETQYF	TGTGCCAGCGGCGGGCTAGCCCTAGAGACCCAGTACTTC	TRBJ2-5	-	TRBV5-8	-
CASSQYGGSTDTQYF	TGTGCCAGCAGCCAATACGGGGGGTCCACAGATACGCAGTATTTT	TRBJ2-3	-	TRBV4-2	TRBD2
CASSLSDRGKFPYYGYTF	TGCGCCAGCAGCTTGAGTGACAGGGGGAAGTTCCCGTACTATGGCTACACCTTC	TRBJ1-2	-	TRBV5-1	TRBD1
CASSDPGYSYEQYF	TGTGCCAGCAGTGATCCGGGGTACTCCTACGAGCAGTACTTC	TRBJ2-7	few	TRBV6-1	-
CASSYSVEGAFF	TGTGCCAGCAGTTACTCGGTGGAGGGAGCTTTCTTT	TRBJ1-1	-	TRBV6-6	-
CASSLALGGPKATEAFF	TGCGCCAGCAGCTTGGCCCTGGGGGGACCAAAGGCCACTGAAGCTTTCTTT	TRBJ1-1	-	TRBV5-1	-
CASSFPPDSYGYTF	TGTGCCAGCAGTTTTCCCCCGGACAGCTATGGCTACACCTTC	TRBJ1-2	-	TRBV28	-
CAWSAGNYNEQFF	TGTGCCTGGAGTGCAGGGAACTACAATGAGCAGTTCTTC	TRBJ2-1	-	TRBV30	-
CASSPSAGIYGYTF	TGCGCCAGCAGCCCGTCAGCGGGTATCTATGGCTACACCTTC	TRBJ1-2	-	TRBV5-1	-
CASSHEVGQPYFVSDYGYTF	TGCGCCAGCAGCCATGAGGTGGGGCAGCCGTACTTTGTCTCCGACTATGGCTACACCTTC	TRBJ1-2	-	TRBV4-1	-
CASSTGFRYSPLHF	TGTGCCAGCAGTACAGGGTTTCGGTATTCACCCCTCCACTTT	TRBJ1-6	-	TRBV28	-
CASSSSSSQWYF	TGTGCCAGCAGTTCCTCTAGCAGCCAGTGGTACTTC	TRBJ2-5	-	TRBV27	-
CATVGGYGGANVLTF	TGTGCCACCGTAGGCGGTTATGGCGGGGCCAACGTCCTGACTTTC	TRBJ2-6	once	TRBV7-6	-
CASSLGGQSNEKLFF	TGTGCCAGCAGCCTCGGGGGACAGTCTAATGAAAAACTGTTTTTT	TRBJ1-4	-	TRBV28	TRBD1
CASRPRGTLSLGDEQFF	TGTGCCAGCAGGCCTCGGGGGACCCTGTCCTTAGGGGATGAGCAGTTCTTC	TRBJ2-1	-	TRBV5-6	-
CASSLGGSGGPYNEQFF	TGTGCCAGCAGCTTAGGGGGTAGCGGGGGGCCTTACAATGAGCAGTTCTTC	TRBJ2-1	once	TRBV7-2	TRBD2
CAWGGVGEDLRF	TGTGCCTGGGGGGGGGTAGGGGAGGACCTTCGCTTC	TRBJ1-2	-	TRBV30	-
CASSLGAGDTEAFF	TGTGCCAGCAGCTTGGGGGCAGGGGACACTGAAGCTTTCTTT	TRBJ1-1	-	TRBV5-4	-
CASSFERGSNEQFF	TGTGCCAGCAGCTTTGAGCGGGGTTCTAATGAGCAGTTCTTC	TRBJ2-1	few	TRBV9	TRBD2
CASSLSGGFTYNEQFF	TGTGCCAGCAGCCTCTCCGGGGGTTTTACCTACAATGAGCAGTTCTTC	TRBJ2-1	-	TRBV7-2	-
CASSQEGHRNTEAFF	TGTGCCAGCAGCCAAGAGGGACACCGAAACACTGAAGCTTTCTTT	TRBJ1-1	-	TRBV9	-
CASVDLRGYGYTF	TGTGCCAGCGTTGACCTTCGGGGTTATGGCTACACCTTC	TRBJ1-2	-	TRBV27	-
CASSQGLGIYEQYF	TGTGCCAGCAGCCAAGGACTGGGGATCTACGAGCAGTACTTC	TRBJ2-7	-	TRBV25-1	-
CASSVVDMSEQYF	TGTGCCAGCAGCGTAGTAGACATGAGCGAGCAGTACTTC	TRBJ2-7	few	TRBV9	-
CASSQEQGNEQFF	TGCGCCAGCAGCCAAGAGCAGGGCAATGAGCAGTTCTTC	TRBJ2-1	-	TRBV4-3	-
CASSTGTSGNTIYF	TGTGCCAGCAGTACAGGGACCTCTGGAAACACCATATATTTT	TRBJ1-3	-	TRBV6-5	-
CASSLSLPSRDRGRRGGTEAFF	TGTGCCAGCAGTTTATCGCTCCCAAGCCGGGACAGGGGGCGCCGAGGGGGCACTGAAGCTTTCTTT	TRBJ1-1	-	TRBV27	TRBD1
CASRTQGFEPQHF	TGTGCCAGCAGGACACAGGGGTTCGAGCCCCAGCATTTT	TRBJ1-5	-	TRBV6-1	TRBD1
CASSMTATGELFF	TGTGCCAGCAGTATGACAGCAACCGGGGAGCTGTTTTTT	TRBJ2-2	-	TRBV6-1	-
CASSPGQLRTDTQYF	TGTGCCAGCAGCCCAGGACAACTCCGCACAGATACGCAGTATTTT	TRBJ2-3	-	TRBV7-3	-
CASSPEPDRGGNTEAFF	TGCGCCAGCAGCCCGGAACCAGACAGGGGGGGGAACACTGAAGCTTTCTTT	TRBJ1-1	-	TRBV5-1	TRBD1
CASSLGGWETQYF	TGTGCCAGCAGCCTCGGGGGGTGGGAGACCCAGTACTTC	TRBJ2-5	many	TRBV7-3	TRBD2
CASSTRYTGVRETQYF	TGTGCCAGCAGCACAAGGTACACGGGGGTCCGCGAGACCCAGTACTTC	TRBJ2-5	few	TRBV7-6	-
CASSVGGGALSYEQYF	TGTGCCAGCAGCGTAGGCGGGGGTGCCCTCTCCTACGAGCAGTACTTC	TRBJ2-7	few	TRBV9	TRBD2
CASSVDESDQPQHF	TGTGCCAGCAGCGTAGACGAGTCGGATCAGCCCCAGCATTTT	TRBJ1-5	-	TRBV9	-
CSGLEQGNTEAFF	TGCAGCGGACTCGAGCAGGGAAACACTGAAGCTTTCTTT	TRBJ1-1	-	TRBV29-1	-
CASSLRLAGAYEQYF	TGTGCCAGCAGTCTTCGACTAGCGGGGGCCTACGAGCAGTACTTC	TRBJ2-7	once	TRBV27	TRBD2
CASSLRQGGIVGAFF	TGTGCCAGCAGTTTACGACAGGGCGGGATTGTAGGAGCTTTCTTT	TRBJ1-1	few	TRBV6-5	TRBD1
CASNPTSGGPSSYEQYF	TGTGCCAGCAACCCAACATCCGGGGGTCCCAGCTCCTACGAGCAGTACTTC	TRBJ2-7	-	TRBV11-2	-
CSVRQIEAFF	TGCAGCGTCCGACAGATTGAAGCTTTCTTT	TRBJ1-1	-	TRBV29-1	-
CASSQNSWSDTEAFF	TGCGCCAGCAGCCAAAACTCCTGGTCGGACACTGAAGCTTTCTTT	TRBJ1-1	-	TRBV4-3	-
CASSLVGGPNYGYTF	TGTGCCAGCAGCTTAGTAGGGGGCCCTAACTATGGCTACACCTTC	TRBJ1-2	-	TRBV7-2	TRBD1